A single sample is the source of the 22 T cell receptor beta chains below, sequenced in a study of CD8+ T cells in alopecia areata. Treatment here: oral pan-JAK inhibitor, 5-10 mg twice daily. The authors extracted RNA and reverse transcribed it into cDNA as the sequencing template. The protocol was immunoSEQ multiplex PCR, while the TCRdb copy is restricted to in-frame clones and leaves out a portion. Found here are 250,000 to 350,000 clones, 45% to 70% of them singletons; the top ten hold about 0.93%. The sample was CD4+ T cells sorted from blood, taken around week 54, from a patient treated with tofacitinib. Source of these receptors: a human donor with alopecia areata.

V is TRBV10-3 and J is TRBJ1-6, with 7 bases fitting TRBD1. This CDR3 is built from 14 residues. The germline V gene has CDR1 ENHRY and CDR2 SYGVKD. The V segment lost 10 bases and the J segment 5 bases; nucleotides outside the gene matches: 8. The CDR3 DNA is TGTGCCACCGAACAGGGGAGAGATAATTCACCCCTCCACTTT. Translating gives CATEQGRDNSPLHF.

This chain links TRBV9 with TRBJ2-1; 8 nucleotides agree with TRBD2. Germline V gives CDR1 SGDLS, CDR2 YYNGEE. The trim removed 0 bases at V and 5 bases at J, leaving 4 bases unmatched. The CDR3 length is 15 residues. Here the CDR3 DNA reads TGTGCCAGCAGCGTAGGGAGCGGGGGCAACAATGAGCAGTTCTTC. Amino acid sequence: CASSVGSGGNNEQFF.

The CDR3 bases are TGTGCCAGCAGCTTAGGCAACTCTGGGGCCAACGTCCTGACTTTC. Translating gives CASSLGNSGANVLTF. The rearrangement links TRBV11-2 to TRBJ2-6; D remains unclear. CDR3 size: 15 residues. Looked up from germline, CDR1 is SGHAT and CDR2 is FQNNGV. The V and J ends lost 1 base and 0 bases respectively, with 4 bases between them. Supplemented by reference TRBV11-2 and TRBJ2-6, the full variable domain reads EAGVAQSPRYKIIEKRQSVAFWCNPISGHATLYWYQQILGQGPKLLIQFQNNGVVDDSQLPKDRFSAERLKGVDSTLKIQPAKLEDSAVYLCASSLGNSGANVLTFGAGSRLTVL.

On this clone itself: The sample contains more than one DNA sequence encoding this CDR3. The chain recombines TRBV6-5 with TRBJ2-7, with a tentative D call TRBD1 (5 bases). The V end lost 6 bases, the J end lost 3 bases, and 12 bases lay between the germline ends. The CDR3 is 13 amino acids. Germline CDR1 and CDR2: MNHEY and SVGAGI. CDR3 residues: CASSRQGSYEQYF. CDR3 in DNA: TGTGCCAGCAGCAGGCAGGGAAGCTACGAGCAGTACTTC.

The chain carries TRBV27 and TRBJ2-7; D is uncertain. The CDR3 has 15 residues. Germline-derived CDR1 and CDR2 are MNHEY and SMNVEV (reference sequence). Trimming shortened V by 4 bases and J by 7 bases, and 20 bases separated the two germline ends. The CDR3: CASSSHGQKGPEQYF. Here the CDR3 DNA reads TGTGCCAGCAGTTCACACGGGCAGAAGGGTCCGGAGCAGTACTTC.

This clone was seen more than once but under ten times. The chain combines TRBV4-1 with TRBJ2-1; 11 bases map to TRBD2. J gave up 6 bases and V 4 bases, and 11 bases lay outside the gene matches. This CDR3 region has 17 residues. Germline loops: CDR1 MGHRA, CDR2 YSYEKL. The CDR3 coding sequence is TGCGCCAGCAGCCGAGGGGGACTAGCGGTCCTCGGCAATGAGCAGTTCTTC. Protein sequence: CASSRGGLAVLGNEQFF.

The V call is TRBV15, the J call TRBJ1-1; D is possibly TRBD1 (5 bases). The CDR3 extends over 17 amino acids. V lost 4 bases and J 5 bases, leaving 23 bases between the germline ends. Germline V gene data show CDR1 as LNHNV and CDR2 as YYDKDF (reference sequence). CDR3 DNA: TGTGCCACCAGCACACGGACAAGAGGCTCGTCGAAGACTGAAGCTTTCTTT. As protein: CATSTRTRGSSKTEAFF. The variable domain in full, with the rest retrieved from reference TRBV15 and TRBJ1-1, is DAMVIQNPRYQVTQFGKPVTLSCSQTLNHNVMYWYQQKSSQAPKLLFHYYDKDFNNEADTPDNFQSRRPNTSFCFLDIRSPGLGDTAMYLCATSTRTRGSSKTEAFFGQGTRLTVV.

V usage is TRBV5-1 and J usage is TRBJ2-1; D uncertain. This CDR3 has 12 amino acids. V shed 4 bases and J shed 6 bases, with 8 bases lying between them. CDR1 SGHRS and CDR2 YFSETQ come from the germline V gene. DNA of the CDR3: TGCGCCAGCAGCAGGATAGGCAATGAGCAGTTCTTC. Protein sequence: CASSRIGNEQFF.

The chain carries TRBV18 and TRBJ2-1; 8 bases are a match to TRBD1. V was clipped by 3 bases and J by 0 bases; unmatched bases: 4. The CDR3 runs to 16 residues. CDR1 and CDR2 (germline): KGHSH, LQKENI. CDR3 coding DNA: TGTGCCAGCTCACCTTCAGGGGGCAGCTCCTACAATGAGCAGTTCTTC. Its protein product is CASSPSGGSSYNEQFF.

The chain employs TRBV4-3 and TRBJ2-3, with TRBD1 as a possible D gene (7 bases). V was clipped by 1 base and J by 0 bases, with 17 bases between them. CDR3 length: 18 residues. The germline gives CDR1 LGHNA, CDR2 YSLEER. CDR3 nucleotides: TGCGCCAGCAGCCAAGGATCGCTGACAGGGACTAGCACAGATACGCAGTATTTT. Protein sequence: CASSQGSLTGTSTDTQYF.

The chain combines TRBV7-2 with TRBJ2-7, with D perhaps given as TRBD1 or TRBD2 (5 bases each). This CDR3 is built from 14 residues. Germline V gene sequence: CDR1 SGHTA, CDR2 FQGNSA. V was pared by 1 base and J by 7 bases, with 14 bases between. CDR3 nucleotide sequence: TGTGCCAGCAGCTTAGTCGGGGCAGGGAGAGAGCAGTACTTC. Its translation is CASSLVGAGREQYF. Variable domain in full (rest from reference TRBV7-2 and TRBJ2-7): GAGVSQSPSNKVTEKGKDVELRCDPISGHTALYWYRQSLGQGLEFLIYFQGNSAPDKSGLPSDRFSAERTGGSVSTLTIQRTQQEDSAVYLCASSLVGAGREQYFGPGTRLTVT.

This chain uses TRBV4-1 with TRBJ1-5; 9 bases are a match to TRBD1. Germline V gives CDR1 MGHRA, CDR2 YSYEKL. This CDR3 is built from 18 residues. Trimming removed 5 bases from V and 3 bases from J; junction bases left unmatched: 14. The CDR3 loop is CASSFRTGENLDNQPQHF. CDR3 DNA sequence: TGCGCCAGCAGCTTTCGGACAGGGGAGAACTTGGACAATCAGCCCCAGCATTTT.

CDR3 protein: CASSHGGVETQYF. DNA of the CDR3: TGTGCCAGCAGTCATGGGGGCGTGGAGACCCAGTACTTC. V is TRBV27 and J is TRBJ2-5; possible D gene TRBD1, 6 bases. Germline V gene lookup returns CDR1 MNHEY and CDR2 SMNVEV (reference sequence). V gave up 5 bases and J gave up 5 bases, with 12 bases separating them. CDR3 size: 13 residues.

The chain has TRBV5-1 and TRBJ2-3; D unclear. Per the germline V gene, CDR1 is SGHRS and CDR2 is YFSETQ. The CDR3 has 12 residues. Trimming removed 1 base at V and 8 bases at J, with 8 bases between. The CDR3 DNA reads TGCGCCAGCAGCTTGCGCCCCGGTACGCAGTATTTT. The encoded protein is CASSLRPGTQYF.

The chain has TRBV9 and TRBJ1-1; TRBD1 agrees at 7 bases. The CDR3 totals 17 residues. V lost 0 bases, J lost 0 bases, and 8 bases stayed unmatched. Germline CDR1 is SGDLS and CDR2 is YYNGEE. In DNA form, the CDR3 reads TGTGCCAGCAGCGTAGCGGGAGGGGGCAAGGTGAACACTGAAGCTTTCTTT. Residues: CASSVAGGGKVNTEAFF.

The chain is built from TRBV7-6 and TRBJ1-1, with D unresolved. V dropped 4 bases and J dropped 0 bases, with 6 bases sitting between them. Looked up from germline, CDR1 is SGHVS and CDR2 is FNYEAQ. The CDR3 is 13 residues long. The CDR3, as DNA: TGTGCCAGCAGCTCTAGGGTGAACACTGAAGCTTTCTTT. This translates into CASSSRVNTEAFF. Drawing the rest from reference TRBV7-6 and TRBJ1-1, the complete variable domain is GAGVSQSPRYKVTKRGQDVALRCDPISGHVSLYWYRQALGQGPEFLTYFNYEAQQDKSGLPNDRFSAERPEGSISTLTIQRTEQRDSAMYRCASSSRVNTEAFFGQGTRLTVV.

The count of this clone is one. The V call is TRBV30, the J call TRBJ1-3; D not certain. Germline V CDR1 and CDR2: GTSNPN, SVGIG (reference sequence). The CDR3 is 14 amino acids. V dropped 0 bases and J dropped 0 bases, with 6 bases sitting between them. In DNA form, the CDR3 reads TGTGCCTGGAGTGTACTGAGCTCTGGAAACACCATATATTTT. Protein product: CAWSVLSSGNTIYF.

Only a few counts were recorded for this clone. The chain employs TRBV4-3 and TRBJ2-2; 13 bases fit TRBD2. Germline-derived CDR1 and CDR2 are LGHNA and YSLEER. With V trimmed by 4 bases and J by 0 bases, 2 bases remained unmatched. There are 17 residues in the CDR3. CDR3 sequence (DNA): TGCGCCAGCAGCCGGACTAGCGGGAGCGCGAACACCGGGGAGCTGTTTTTT. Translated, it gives CASSRTSGSANTGELFF.

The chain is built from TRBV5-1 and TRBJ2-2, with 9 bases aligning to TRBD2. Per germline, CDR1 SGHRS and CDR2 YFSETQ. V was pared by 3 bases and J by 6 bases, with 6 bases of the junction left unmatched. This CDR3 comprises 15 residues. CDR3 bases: TGCGCCAGCAGCTGGGGACTAGCCTCTTCCGGGGAGCTGTTTTTT. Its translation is CASSWGLASSGELFF.

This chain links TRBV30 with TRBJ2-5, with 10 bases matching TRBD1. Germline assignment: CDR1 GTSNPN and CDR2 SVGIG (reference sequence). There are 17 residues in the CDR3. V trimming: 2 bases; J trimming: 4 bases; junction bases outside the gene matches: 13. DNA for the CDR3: TGTGCCTGGAGTAATACTCCGGGACAGGGGTCTCGAGAGACCCAGTACTTC. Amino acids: CAWSNTPGQGSRETQYF.

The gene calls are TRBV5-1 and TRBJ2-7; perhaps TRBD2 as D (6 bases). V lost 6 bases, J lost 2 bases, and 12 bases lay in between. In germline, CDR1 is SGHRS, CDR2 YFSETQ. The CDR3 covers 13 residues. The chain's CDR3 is CASTLTGAYEQYF. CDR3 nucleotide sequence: TGCGCCAGCACCTTAACGGGGGCCTACGAGCAGTACTTC.

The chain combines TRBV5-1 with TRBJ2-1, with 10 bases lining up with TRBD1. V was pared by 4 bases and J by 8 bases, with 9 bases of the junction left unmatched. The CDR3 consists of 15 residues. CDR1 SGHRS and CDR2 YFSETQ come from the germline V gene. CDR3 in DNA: TGCGCCAGCAGCCACGACAGGGGGCGCTGGGATGAGCAGTTCTTC. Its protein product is CASSHDRGRWDEQFF.